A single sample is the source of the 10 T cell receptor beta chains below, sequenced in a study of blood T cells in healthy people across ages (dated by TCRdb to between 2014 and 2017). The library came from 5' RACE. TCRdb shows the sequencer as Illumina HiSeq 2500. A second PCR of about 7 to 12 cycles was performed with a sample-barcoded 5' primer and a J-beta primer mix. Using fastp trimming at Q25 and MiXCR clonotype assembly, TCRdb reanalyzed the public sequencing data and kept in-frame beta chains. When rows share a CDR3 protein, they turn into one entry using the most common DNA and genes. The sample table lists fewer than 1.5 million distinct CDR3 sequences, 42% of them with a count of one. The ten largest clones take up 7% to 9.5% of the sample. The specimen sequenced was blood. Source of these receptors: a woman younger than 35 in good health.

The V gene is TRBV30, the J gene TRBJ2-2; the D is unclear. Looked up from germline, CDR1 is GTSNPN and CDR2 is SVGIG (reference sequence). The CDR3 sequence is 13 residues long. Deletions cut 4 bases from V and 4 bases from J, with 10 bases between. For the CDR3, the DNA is TGTGCCTGGACCTCGCAAGGCACCGGGGAGCTGTTTTTT. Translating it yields CAWTSQGTGELFF.

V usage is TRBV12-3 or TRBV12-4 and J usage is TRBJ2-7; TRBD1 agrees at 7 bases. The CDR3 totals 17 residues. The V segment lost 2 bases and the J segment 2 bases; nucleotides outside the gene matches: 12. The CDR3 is CASSLPRTTGRTYEQYF. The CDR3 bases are TGTGCCAGCAGTTTACCCCGTACGACAGGGCGGACCTACGAGCAGTACTTC.

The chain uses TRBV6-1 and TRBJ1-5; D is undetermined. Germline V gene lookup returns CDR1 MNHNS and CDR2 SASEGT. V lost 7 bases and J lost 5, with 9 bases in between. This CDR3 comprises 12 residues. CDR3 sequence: CASTLGYQPQHF. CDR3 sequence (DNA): TGTGCCAGCACCCTCGGGTATCAGCCCCAGCATTTT.

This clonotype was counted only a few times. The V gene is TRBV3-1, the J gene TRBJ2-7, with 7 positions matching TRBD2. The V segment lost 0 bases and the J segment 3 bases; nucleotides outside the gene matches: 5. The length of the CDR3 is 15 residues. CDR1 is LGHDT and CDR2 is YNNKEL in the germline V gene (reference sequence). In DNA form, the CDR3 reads TGTGCCAGCAGCCAAGACGGGGACTACTACTACGAGCAGTACTTC. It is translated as CASSQDGDYYYEQYF.

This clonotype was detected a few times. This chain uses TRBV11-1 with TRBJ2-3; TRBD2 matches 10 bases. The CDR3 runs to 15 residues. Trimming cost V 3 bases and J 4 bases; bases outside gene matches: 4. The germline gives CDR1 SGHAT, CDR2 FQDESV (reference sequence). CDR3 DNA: TGTGCCAGCAGCTTCAGCGGGGGGGCCCCAGATACGCAGTATTTT. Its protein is CASSFSGGAPDTQYF.

The CDR3 loop is CASTMDTSPGYTF. The CDR3 nucleotides are TGTGCCAGCACCATGGACACGAGCCCTGGCTACACCTTC. The J gene is TRBJ1-2, the V gene TRBV7-9; D is possibly TRBD1 (5 bases). Germline CDR1 SEHNR, CDR2 FQNEAQ (reference sequence). V lost 7 bases to trimming and J lost 7 bases, with 16 bases between them. The CDR3 sequence is 13 residues long.

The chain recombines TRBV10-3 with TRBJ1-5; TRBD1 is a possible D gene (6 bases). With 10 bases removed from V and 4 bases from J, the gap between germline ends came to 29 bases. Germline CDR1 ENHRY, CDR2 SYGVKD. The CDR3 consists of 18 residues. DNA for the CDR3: TGTGCCACGGGGGTGAACAGGGAGGGGTTGTCCTGGAATCAGCCCCAGCATTTT. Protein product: CATGVNREGLSWNQPQHF.

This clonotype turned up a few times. The CDR3 bases are TGCAGTGCTAGGGAGACATATAGCAATCAGCCCCAGCATTTT. Translating it yields CSARETYSNQPQHF. This sequence joins TRBV20-1 and TRBJ1-5; D ambiguous. V was trimmed by 3 bases and J by 0 bases, leaving 9 bases between them. Per the germline V gene, CDR1 is DFQATT and CDR2 is SNEGSKA (reference sequence). The CDR3 loop spans 14 amino acids.

This CDR3 is CAIKSTGGDTQYF. CDR3 DNA: TGTGCCATCAAATCAACCGGGGGCGATACGCAGTATTTT. V is TRBV10-3 and J is TRBJ2-3; D possibly matches TRBD1 or TRBD2 (6 bases each). Trimming removed 7 bases at V and 6 bases at J, with 14 bases between. The CDR3 extends over 13 amino acids. CDR1 and CDR2 (germline): ENHRY, SYGVKD.

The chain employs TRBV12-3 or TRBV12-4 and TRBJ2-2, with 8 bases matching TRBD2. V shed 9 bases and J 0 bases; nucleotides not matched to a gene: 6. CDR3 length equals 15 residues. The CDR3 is CASKPGLANTGELFF. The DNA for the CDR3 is TGTGCCAGTAAGCCGGGACTAGCGAACACCGGGGAGCTGTTTTTT.